The T cell receptor beta chain under discussion was sequenced for a study of vaccination and CD4 T cells after COVID-19. Study-wide points: Clonotypes reactive to SARS-CoV-2 had a median that went up from 21 to 38, but not significantly.

The treatment is: roughly ten-day PBMC culture with coronavirus spike peptide pools or control peptides (ViraFEST assay). First, ViraFEST expanded antigen-specific T cells with peptide pools, and next it sequenced the TCRs. With regard to this clonotype: Antigen unknown. The junction differs from germline at one of its ends, possibly a read error.

Sequence data for DNA of cultured CD4+ T cells were generated by the Oncomine TCR Beta short-read assay. Someone extracted genomic DNA from cultured CD4+ T cells. MiXCR, run by TCRdb on the PCR reads, gives a single entry per CDR3 protein. Of 20,000 to 30,000 distinct CDR3 sequences in the sample, approximately 37% are singletons; the top ten hold approximately 11%. The sample comprised CD4+ T cells from blood, cultured in vitro. The receptor's source is a human donor who had recovered from COVID-19.

The CDR3 sequence: CAGSDSWTNTGELFF. The CDR3 DNA reads TGTGCCGGCAGTGACTCATGGACCAACACCGGGGAGCTGTTTTTT. The J gene is TRBJ2-2, the V gene TRBV6-4, with unresolved D. CDR3 length: 15 residues. CDR1 MRHNA and CDR2 SNTAGT come from the germline V gene.